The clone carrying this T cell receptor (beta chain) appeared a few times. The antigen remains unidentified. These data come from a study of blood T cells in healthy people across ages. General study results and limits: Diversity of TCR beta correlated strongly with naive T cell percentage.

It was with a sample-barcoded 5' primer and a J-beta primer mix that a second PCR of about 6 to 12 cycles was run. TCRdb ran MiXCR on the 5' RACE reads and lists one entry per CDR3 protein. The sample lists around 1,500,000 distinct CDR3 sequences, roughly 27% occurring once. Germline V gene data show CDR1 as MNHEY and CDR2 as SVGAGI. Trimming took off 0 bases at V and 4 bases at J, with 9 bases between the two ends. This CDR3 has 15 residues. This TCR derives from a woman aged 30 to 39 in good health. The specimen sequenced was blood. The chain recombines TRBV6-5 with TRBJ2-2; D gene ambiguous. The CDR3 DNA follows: TGTGCCAGCAGTTACTCAGGGCCTTTCACCGGGGAGCTGTTTTTT. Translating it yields CASSYSGPFTGELFF.